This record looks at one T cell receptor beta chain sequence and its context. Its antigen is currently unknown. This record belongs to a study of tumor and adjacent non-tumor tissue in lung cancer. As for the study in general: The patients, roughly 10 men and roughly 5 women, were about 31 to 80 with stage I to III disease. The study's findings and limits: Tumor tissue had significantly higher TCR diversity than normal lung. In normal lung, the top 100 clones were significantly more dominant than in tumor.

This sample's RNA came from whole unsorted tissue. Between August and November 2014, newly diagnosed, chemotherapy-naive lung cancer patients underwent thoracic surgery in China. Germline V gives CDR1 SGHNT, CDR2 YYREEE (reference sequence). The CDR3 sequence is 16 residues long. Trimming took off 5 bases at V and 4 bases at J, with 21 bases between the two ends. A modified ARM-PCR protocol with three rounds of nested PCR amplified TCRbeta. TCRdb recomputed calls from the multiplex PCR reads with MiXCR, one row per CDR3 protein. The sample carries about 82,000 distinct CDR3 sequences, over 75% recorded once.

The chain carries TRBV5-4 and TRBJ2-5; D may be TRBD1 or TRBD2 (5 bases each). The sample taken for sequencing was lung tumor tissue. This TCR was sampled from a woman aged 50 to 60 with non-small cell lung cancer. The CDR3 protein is CASRAREGNSRETQYF. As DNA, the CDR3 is TGTGCCAGCAGGGCAAGAGAGGGGAACAGTCGAGAGACCCAGTACTTC.